This T cell receptor beta chain was profiled in a study of T-cell reconstitution after alpha-beta-depleted transplantation in children. V was trimmed by 2 bases and J by 9 bases, leaving 11 bases between them. There are 13 residues in the CDR3. Germline V lookup: CDR1 SGHAT, CDR2 FQNNGV. A library of TCRbeta sequences, prepared with unique molecular identifiers, was generated. TCRdb passed the PCR reads through MiXCR, listing each CDR3 protein once. The sample carries about 340,000 distinct CDR3 sequences, less than 15% recorded once. This receptor was identified in a human donor who donated a stem cell graft to a child with Fanconi anemia. The chain joins TRBV11-2 to TRBJ2-1; possibly TRBD1 or TRBD2 for D (5 bases each). Sequencing was performed on PBMCs, taken from the stem cell graft. In DNA, the CDR3 is TGTGCCAGCAGCTTATATCGGGGCGGTGAGCAGTTCTTC. It codes for CASSLYRGGEQFF.